This T cell receptor beta chain was sequenced during a study of human T cells and chemical hapten exposure. Germline CDR1 is LNHDA and CDR2 is SQIVND (reference sequence). The CDR3 length is 14 residues. Deletions cut 8 bases from V and 0 bases from J, with 10 bases between. In the authors' methods: Across samples, TCR counts had a median of about 92,000 and ranged from 23,224 to 690,600. TCRdb re-analysed the RACE reads in MiXCR, keeping a single row per CDR3 protein. What appears here as the V and J calls and clone size reflects TCRdb's work, not the paper's. The sample lists roughly 100,000 distinct CDR3 sequences, 9.3% seen once, with about 2% in the top ten. The time point: patch test 2, 6 weeks after DPC sensitization. Stated treatment: therapeutic diphenylcyclopropenone sensitization with weekly scalp DPC. Patch tests were applied only after blood draws. This clonotype appeared a few times.

The receptor's source is a woman in her thirties or forties with alopecia areata. Some clones in this sample may be carry-over from other donors' samples. The sequences come from whole blood, collected in connection with sensitization to the hapten diphenylcyclopropenone (DPC). The chain links TRBV19 to TRBJ1-4, with D maybe TRBD1 (5 bases). The CDR3 nucleotides are TGTGCCAGTGGGGGGGGAGCAACTAATGAAAAACTGTTTTTT. Amino acids: CASGGGATNEKLFF.